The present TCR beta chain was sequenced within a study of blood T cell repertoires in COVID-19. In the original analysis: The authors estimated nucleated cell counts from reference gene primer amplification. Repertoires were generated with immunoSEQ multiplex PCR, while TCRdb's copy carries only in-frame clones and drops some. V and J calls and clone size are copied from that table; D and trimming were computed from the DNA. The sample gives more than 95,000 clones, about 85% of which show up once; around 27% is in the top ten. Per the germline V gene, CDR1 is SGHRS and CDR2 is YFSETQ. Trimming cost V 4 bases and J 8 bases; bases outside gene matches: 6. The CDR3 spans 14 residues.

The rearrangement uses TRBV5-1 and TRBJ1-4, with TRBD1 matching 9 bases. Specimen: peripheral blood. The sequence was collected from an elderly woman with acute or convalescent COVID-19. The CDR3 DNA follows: TGCGCCAGCAGCCCGGGACAGGGTCCCGAAAAACTGTTTTTT. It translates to CASSPGQGPEKLFF.